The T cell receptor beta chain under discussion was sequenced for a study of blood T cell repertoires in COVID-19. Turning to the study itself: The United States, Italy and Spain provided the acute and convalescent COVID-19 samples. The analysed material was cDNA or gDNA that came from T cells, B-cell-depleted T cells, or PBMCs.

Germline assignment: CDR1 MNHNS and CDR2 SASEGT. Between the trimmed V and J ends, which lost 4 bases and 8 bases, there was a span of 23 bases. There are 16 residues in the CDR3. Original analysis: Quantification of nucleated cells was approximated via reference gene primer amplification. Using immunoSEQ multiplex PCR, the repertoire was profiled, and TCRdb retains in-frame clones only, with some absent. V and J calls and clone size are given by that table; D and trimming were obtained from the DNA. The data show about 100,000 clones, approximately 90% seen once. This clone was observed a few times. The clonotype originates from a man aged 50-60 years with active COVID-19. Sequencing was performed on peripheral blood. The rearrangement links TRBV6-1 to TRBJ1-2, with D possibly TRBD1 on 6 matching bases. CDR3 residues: CASSVRTDRLGHGYTF. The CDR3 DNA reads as TGTGCCAGCAGTGTAAGGACAGACAGGTTAGGCCACGGCTACACCTTC.